This TCR beta chain is drawn from a study of beta chain features in type 1 diabetes. Findings of the study overall: Shortening that was moderate but significant affected the TCRB CDR3s of Type 1 diabetes patients in all four CD4+ subsets.

This clone was seen more than once but under ten times. What it binds is unknown. TCRB transcripts that were expressed got sequenced, as all of the isolated RNA had been reverse transcribed. Method: immunoSEQ multiplex PCR; TCRdb's copy keeps in-frame clones and lacks some. The sample yields 200,000 to 250,000 clones, approximately 13% seen once. This CDR3 spans 12 amino acids. Germline loops: CDR1 SQVTM, CDR2 ANQGSEA. V was cut by 1 base and J by 4 bases, with 7 bases left in between. Specimen: naive CD4+ T cells from blood. The receptor was derived from a man aged 25-45 years with type 1 diabetes. The V gene is TRBV29-1, the J gene TRBJ1-1; D may be TRBD1 (6 bases). The CDR3 region has the DNA TGCAGCGTTGAAGGAGGGGGCACTGAAGCTTTCTTT. Translating gives CSVEGGGTEAFF.